This T cell receptor beta chain was captured in a study of CD8+ T cells in alopecia areata. Study-level background: Treatment of the treated patients consisted of oral tofacitinib, 5 to 10 mg twice daily. People stayed on tofacitinib for 6 to 18 months, then stopped the drug for 6 months. Severity of treated patients was scored by affected scalp percentage.

Study results and limitations: Many expanded lesional clones persisted in scalp and blood during tofacitinib.

RNA extraction and reverse transcription yielded cDNA as sequencing template. The method was immunoSEQ multiplex PCR; TCRdb's version includes in-frame clones alone and lacks a portion of them. The sample holds 4,500 to 6,000 clones; 71% are singletons and the top ten take approximately 12%. This clone has a handful of counts. What it binds is not known. Treatment given: oral pan-JAK inhibitor, 5-10 mg twice daily. Patients with alopecia areata provided lesional scalp punch biopsies as well as peripheral blood. Trimming pared 4 bases from V and 6 bases from J, leaving 6 bases between. CDR1 and CDR2 (germline): SEHNR, FQNEAQ (reference sequence). This CDR3 is 11 amino acids long.

Sample: skin, taken at week 24, from a patient treated with tofacitinib. This sequence originates from a human donor with alopecia areata. The chain joins TRBV7-9 to TRBJ1-2, with D unresolved. CDR3 sequence reads: CASSSPHGYTF. CDR3 bases: TGTGCCAGCAGCTCCCCCCATGGCTACACCTTC.